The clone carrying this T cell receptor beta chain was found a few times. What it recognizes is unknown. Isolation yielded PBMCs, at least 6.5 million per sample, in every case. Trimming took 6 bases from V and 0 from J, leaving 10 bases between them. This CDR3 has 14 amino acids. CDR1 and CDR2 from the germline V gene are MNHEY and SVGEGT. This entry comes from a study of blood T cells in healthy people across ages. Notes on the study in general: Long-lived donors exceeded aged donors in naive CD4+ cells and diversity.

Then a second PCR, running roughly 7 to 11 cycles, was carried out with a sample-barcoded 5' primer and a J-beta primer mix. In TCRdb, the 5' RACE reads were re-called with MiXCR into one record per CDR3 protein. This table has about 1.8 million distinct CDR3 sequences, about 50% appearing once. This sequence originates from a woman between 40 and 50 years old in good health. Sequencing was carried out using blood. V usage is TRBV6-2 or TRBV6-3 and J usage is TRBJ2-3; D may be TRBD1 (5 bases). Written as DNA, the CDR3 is TGTGCCAGCAGACAGGATACTAGCACAGATACGCAGTATTTT. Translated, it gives CASRQDTSTDTQYF.